This T cell receptor (beta chain) was obtained from a study of shared clonotypes between healthy human individuals. Study context: Each donor contributed plates that comprised three CD4 naive, three CD4 memory, two CD8 naive and one CD8 memory.

The trim removed 3 bases at V and 2 bases at J, leaving 5 bases unmatched. Looked up from germline, CDR1 is ENHRY and CDR2 is SYGVKD. The CDR3 contains 15 residues. The method was immunoSEQ multiplex PCR; TCRdb's version includes in-frame clones alone and lacks a portion of them. Among approximately 2,300,000 clones listed, around 92% were seen once. Sequencing was carried out using naive CD4+ T cells from PBMCs. Subset denoted: CD45RA+ positively selected. V is TRBV10-3 and J is TRBJ2-7; 9 bases fit TRBD1. The origin of this receptor is a man aged 18 to 29 in good health. Some clones in this sample may be carry-over from other donors' samples. The CDR3 reads CAISDRGQGPYEQYF. CDR3 nucleotides: TGTGCCATCAGTGATCGGGGACAGGGACCCTACGAGCAGTACTTC.